The 23 T cell receptor beta chains below come from one sample, sequenced in a study of identical twins. MiXCR, run by TCRdb on the 5' RACE reads, gives a single entry per CDR3 protein. The repertoire holds hundreds of thousands of distinct CDR3 sequences, with roughly 26% as singletons. The data also belong to a second study, concerning T cells expressing NK-cell markers.

Sequences were obtained from CD4+ T cells sorted from blood. The source of these receptors is a woman aged 18 to 35 in good health.

The V and J genes are TRBV9 and TRBJ2-3; D remains unclear. In germline, CDR1 is SGDLS, CDR2 YYNGEE. The CDR3 is 14 residues long. With 0 bases removed from V and 10 bases from J, the gap between germline ends came to 15 bases. Written as DNA, the CDR3 is TGTGCCAGCAGCGTAGGGACGTGGCCTTCTCCGCAGTATTTT. This encodes CASSVGTWPSPQYF.

This clonotype was detected a few times. This sequence joins TRBV12-3 or TRBV12-4 and TRBJ1-5, with D possibly being TRBD1 (5 bases). V lost 4 bases to trimming and J lost 7 bases, with 11 bases between them. The CDR3 extends over 13 amino acids. The CDR3 DNA follows: TGTGCCAGCAGTTGGGTTGAGGGGCAGCCCCAGCATTTT. Its protein is CASSWVEGQPQHF.

This clonotype was recorded a few times. The V and J genes are TRBV6-2 or TRBV6-3 and TRBJ2-2; either TRBD1 or TRBD2 may fit D (5 bases each). The V end was cut by 7 bases, the J end by 4 bases, with 13 bases between. CDR3 size: 14 residues. Germline V gene sequence: CDR1 MNHEY, CDR2 SVGEGT. The CDR3 bases are TGTGCCAGCATAAGGGACCCGCCCACCGGGGAGCTGTTTTTT. Translated, it gives CASIRDPPTGELFF.

The rearrangement joins TRBV27 to TRBJ2-7; D tentatively reads TRBD1 or TRBD2 (5 bases each). CDR1 is MNHEY, CDR2 SMNVEV, per germline (reference sequence). V lost 2 bases to trimming and J lost 1 base, with 12 bases between them. The CDR3 runs to 15 residues. CDR3 sequence (DNA): TGTGCCAGCAGTTTAAAGAGGGGTTCGTCCTACGAGCAGTACTTC. It specifies CASSLKRGSSYEQYF.

A word on this clonotype: At one of its ends the junction is not consistent with the germline gene, which may arise from a read error. The chain has TRBV20-1 and TRBJ1-1; TRBD1 might be the D (5 bases). The CDR3 spans 14 residues. Per germline, CDR1 DFQATT and CDR2 SNEGSKA (reference sequence). The CDR3 spells CSAPAGAFNTEAFF. The CDR3 DNA reads TGCAGTGCCCCGGCCGGGGCTTTTAACACTGAGGCTTTCTTT.

This clonotype was seen a single time. The chain links TRBV6-1 to TRBJ2-7; 7 nucleotides match TRBD2. With V trimmed by 11 bases and J by 2 bases, 12 bases remained unmatched. Germline CDR1 is MNHNS and CDR2 is SASEGT. There are 14 residues in the CDR3. The DNA of the CDR3 is TGTGCCTCTACGCCCCGGGAGGCCCCCTACGAGCAGTACTTC. This sequence encodes CASTPREAPYEQYF.

V usage is TRBV12-3 or TRBV12-4 and J usage is TRBJ1-2, with TRBD1 matching 9 bases. The CDR3 runs to 14 residues. The V gene end was trimmed by 1 base and the J gene end by 6 bases; junction bases not matched to a gene: 3. The CDR3 sequence: CASSLGDRVHGYTF. CDR3 DNA sequence: TGTGCCAGCAGTTTAGGGGACAGGGTCCATGGCTACACCTTC.

This chain links TRBV20-1 with TRBJ2-3; maybe TRBD1 (6 bases). The CDR3 is 13 amino acids. Between the trimmed V and J ends, which lost 7 bases and 0 bases, there was a span of 11 bases. The germline gives CDR1 DFQATT, CDR2 SNEGSKA (reference sequence). The CDR3 loop reads CSGTGTSTDTQYF. The CDR3 DNA is TGCAGTGGAACCGGGACAAGCACAGATACGCAGTATTTT.

The J gene is TRBJ2-3, the V gene TRBV29-1; tentatively, D is TRBD2 (6 bases). V was pared by 7 bases and J by 1 base, with 15 bases between. Germline V lookup: CDR1 SQVTM, CDR2 ANQGSEA. CDR3 length: 14 amino acids. CDR3 coding DNA: TGCAGCGCGGGACTGGCCTTTGGCACAGATACGCAGTATTTT. It encodes CSAGLAFGTDTQYF.

A word on this clonotype: A read error may account for a junction end that differs from germline. The chain combines TRBV20-1 with TRBJ2-2; D is tentatively TRBD1 or TRBD2 (6 bases each). The germline V gene has CDR1 DFQATT and CDR2 SNEGSKA (reference sequence). This CDR3 is 13 amino acids long. The CDR3 sequence is CSARPQGRGVLFF. The CDR3 region has the DNA TGCAGTGCTAGGCCCCAGGGGCGCGGGGTGCTGTTTTTT.

Many counts were recorded for this clonotype. One end of the junction does not line up with germline, which may come from a read error. The chain recombines TRBV12-3 or TRBV12-4 with TRBJ2-2; D possibly corresponds to TRBD2 (5 bases). CDR3 length: 14 residues. For the CDR3, the DNA is TGTGCCAGCAGCTTAGGAGGGAACACCGGGGAGCTGTTTTTT. Translation: CASSLGGNTGELFF.

This sequence joins TRBV2 and TRBJ2-5; 12 positions agree with TRBD2. Looked up from germline, CDR1 is SNHLY and CDR2 is FYNNEI. The CDR3 runs to 17 residues. V trimming: 7 bases; J trimming: 5 bases; junction bases outside the gene matches: 14. The CDR3 DNA sequence: TGTGCCAGCATCGGCTTGACGACTAGCGGGAGCCCGGAGACCCAGTACTTC. It encodes CASIGLTTSGSPETQYF.

Only a few counts were recorded for this clonotype. The CDR3 region has the DNA TGCAGCGTTAGCGGGGTATGGCAACACGAGCAGTACTTC. It encodes CSVSGVWQHEQYF. This rearrangement joins TRBV29-1 to TRBJ2-7; TRBD2 aligns across 7 bases. This CDR3 is built from 13 residues. The trim removed 5 bases at V and 5 bases at J, leaving 9 bases unmatched. From germline, CDR1 is SQVTM and CDR2 ANQGSEA.

This clonotype has only a few counts. The V and J genes are TRBV25-1 and TRBJ2-3, with D unclear. From germline, CDR1 is MGHDK and CDR2 SYGVNS. Trimming removed 5 bases from V and 6 bases from J, with 12 bases in between. This CDR3 contains 13 residues. The CDR3 region is CASSTQAADTQYF. As DNA, the CDR3 is TGTGCCAGCAGTACCCAGGCCGCGGATACGCAGTATTTT. Complete variable domain (other parts from reference TRBV25-1 and TRBJ2-3): EADIYQTPRYLVIGTGKKITLECSQTMGHDKMYWYQQDPGMELHLIHYSYGVNSTEKGDLSSESTVSRIRTEHFPLTLESARPSHTSQYLCASSTQAADTQYFGPGTRLTVL.

The chain combines TRBV20-1 with TRBJ2-1, with D possibly TRBD2 on 5 matching bases. The CDR3 covers 12 residues. Germline-derived CDR1 and CDR2 are DFQATT and SNEGSKA (reference sequence). With 7 bases removed from V and 9 bases from J, the gap between germline ends came to 16 bases. This chain's CDR3 is CSGLALGGEQFF. CDR3 in DNA: TGCAGTGGGCTAGCTCTAGGTGGTGAGCAGTTCTTC.

This clonotype was recorded once. A much larger clonotype is one base distant, so this may be a read error. The chain joins TRBV12-3 or TRBV12-4 to TRBJ2-2; D call uncertain. There are 14 residues in the CDR3. CDR3 in amino acids: CAGSAVRRSGELFF. CDR3 sequence (DNA): TGTGCCGGCAGTGCCGTCAGGCGTTCCGGGGAGCTGTTTTTT.

The J gene is TRBJ1-5, the V gene TRBV6-5, with unresolved D. V lost 4 bases, J lost 1 base, and 11 bases lay in between. The CDR3 runs 15 residues. CDR1 and CDR2 from the germline V gene are MNHEY and SVGAGI. The CDR3 DNA reads as TGTGCCAGCAGTTCCAGGCGGGGAAGCAATCAGCCCCAGCATTTT. It encodes CASSSRRGSNQPQHF.

Only a few counts were recorded for this clonotype. The chain has TRBV7-9 and TRBJ2-3, with TRBD1 matching 8 bases. There are 13 residues in the CDR3. The ends lost 8 bases at V and 5 bases at J; junction bases unmatched: 6. Germline V lookup: CDR1 SEHNR, CDR2 FQNEAQ (reference sequence). The DNA of the CDR3 is TGTGCCAGCTGTAGGGACAGGCGAGATACGCAGTATTTT. Translated, it gives CASCRDRRDTQYF.

The CDR3 DNA follows: TGTGCCAGCAGTTACTCTCGACAGGGGACATCCTACGAGCAGTACTTC. Residues: CASSYSRQGTSYEQYF. The chain combines TRBV6-2 or TRBV6-3 with TRBJ2-7, with 8 bases identical to TRBD1. Germline V lookup: CDR1 MNHEY, CDR2 SVGEGT. This CDR3 contains 16 residues. With V trimmed by 0 bases and J by 1 base, 5 bases remained unmatched.

This clonotype was seen a few times. The V call is TRBV20-1, the J call TRBJ2-5; D is perhaps TRBD2 (7 bases). Germline CDR1 is DFQATT and CDR2 is SNEGSKA (reference sequence). V dropped 4 bases and J dropped 2 bases, with 17 bases sitting between them. The CDR3 totals 15 residues. CDR3 sequence reads: CSAKGHLAEQETQYF. For the CDR3, the DNA is TGCAGTGCTAAGGGACACCTAGCGGAACAAGAGACCCAGTACTTC.

The chain couples TRBV3-1 to TRBJ2-5; unclear D gene. The CDR3 runs 16 residues. Trimming removed 1 base at V and 0 bases at J, with 12 bases between. From germline, CDR1 is LGHDT and CDR2 YNNKEL (reference sequence). The CDR3 DNA sequence: TGTGCCAGCAGCCAAGTTCTTATGGCGGACCAAGAGACCCAGTACTTC. This encodes CASSQVLMADQETQYF.

V and J are TRBV6-5 and TRBJ2-7, with no clear D. The CDR3 sequence is 15 residues long. CDR1 is MNHEY and CDR2 is SVGAGI in the germline V gene. V was trimmed by 0 bases and J by 0 bases, leaving 9 bases between them. The CDR3 DNA reads TGTGCCAGCAGTTACTCGAGGCAGAGCTCCTACGAGCAGTACTTC. The encoded protein is CASSYSRQSSYEQYF.

This clonotype was detected ten times or more. In DNA form, the CDR3 reads TGTGCCAGCAGCCCGATCCTGACAGTAGAGACCCAGTACTTC. It is translated as CASSPILTVETQYF. The chain combines TRBV3-1 with TRBJ2-5; weak D call: TRBD1 (5 bases). In germline, CDR1 is LGHDT, CDR2 YNNKEL (reference sequence). This CDR3 comprises 14 residues. V lost 4 bases, J lost 4 bases, and 13 bases lay in between.